Below, 21 T cell receptor beta chains from the same sample are listed, as sequenced in a study of OX40 agonist ivuxolimab in advanced cancers. Assay: immunoSEQ multiplex PCR; the TCRdb copy retains only in-frame clones and omits some. The sample contains about 55,000 clones, 80% to 90% of which appear only once. The specimen comprised CD4+ or CD8+ T cells sorted from blood, sampled in a trial of the OX40 agonist ivuxolimab. These receptors were taken from an adult with an advanced solid tumor such as melanoma, head and neck, liver or kidney cancer.

Only one count was recorded for this clone. The CDR3 region is CASSLERQRETQYF. In DNA, the CDR3 is TGTGCCAGCAGCTTAGAGCGTCAGCGGGAGACCCAGTACTTC. The V and J genes are TRBV7-8 and TRBJ2-5; TRBD2 might be the D (5 bases). Germline assignment: CDR1 SGHVS and CDR2 FQNEAQ. This CDR3 is 14 amino acids long. V was shortened by 1 base and J by 5 bases, with 11 bases between the two germline ends.

The rearrangement joins TRBV4-1 to TRBJ1-1; 8 bases match TRBD1. Germline values: CDR1 MGHRA, CDR2 YSYEKL. J was trimmed by 3 bases and V by 4 bases; bases with no gene match: 7. The CDR3 has 15 residues. The CDR3: CASSPEQGEYTEAFF. In DNA, the CDR3 is TGCGCCAGCAGCCCTGAACAGGGGGAGTACACTGAAGCTTTCTTT.

This clone was recorded only once. The chain links TRBV19 to TRBJ1-6; D uncertain. Trimming took off 3 bases at V and 9 bases at J, with 12 bases between the two ends. The length of the CDR3 is 14 residues. Germline lookup yields CDR1 LNHDA and CDR2 SQIVND (reference sequence). CDR3 residues: CASSIGVEVSPLHF. For the CDR3, the DNA is TGTGCCAGTAGTATCGGGGTGGAGGTTTCACCCCTCCACTTT.

This chain uses TRBV29-1 with TRBJ2-5, with 10 bases matching TRBD2. Per the germline V gene, CDR1 is SQVTM and CDR2 is ANQGSEA. The CDR3 runs to 13 residues. V shed 7 bases, J shed 4 bases, and the junction held 6 bases outside the gene matches. Written as DNA, the CDR3 is TGCAGCGGGAGGACTAGCGGAAGAGAGACCCAGTACTTC. Translated: CSGRTSGRETQYF. The full variable domain, its missing parts supplied by reference TRBV29-1 and TRBJ2-5, is SAVISQKPSRDICQRGTSLTIQCQVDSQVTMMFWYRQQPGQSLTLIATANQGSEATYESGFVIDKFPISRPNLTFSTLTVSNMSPEDSSIYLCSGRTSGRETQYFGPGTRLLVL.

The rearrangement joins TRBV11-2 to TRBJ2-7; 9 positions agree with TRBD2. The CDR3 extends over 18 amino acids. V was pared by 4 bases and J by 0 bases, with 13 bases of the junction left unmatched. Germline CDR1 reads SGHAT; CDR2 reads FQNNGV. The CDR3 coding sequence is TGTGCCAGCAGCTCAGGCTTGTCGGTTAGCGGGAGCTCCTACGAGCAGTACTTC. Its protein product is CASSSGLSVSGSSYEQYF.

The chain combines TRBV15 with TRBJ1-4; D gene unclear. The V end lost 4 bases, the J end lost 3 bases, and 6 bases lay between the germline ends. In germline, CDR1 is LNHNV, CDR2 YYDKDF (reference sequence). This CDR3 spans 13 amino acids. This CDR3 is CATSTSPNEKLFF. For the CDR3, the DNA is TGTGCCACCAGCACCTCTCCTAATGAAAAACTGTTTTTT.

This clone was counted a single time. The rearrangement links TRBV6-5 to TRBJ1-2; weak D call: TRBD1 (5 bases). The length of the CDR3 is 12 residues. V gave up 4 bases and J gave up 8 bases, with 11 bases separating them. From germline, CDR1 is MNHEY and CDR2 SVGAGI. The CDR3 protein is CASSSGYWGYTF. The CDR3 DNA follows: TGTGCCAGCAGTTCAGGGTATTGGGGCTACACCTTC.

V gene TRBV7-8 combines with J gene TRBJ2-3; the match to TRBD2 covers 11 bases. The CDR3 covers 16 residues. The V gene end was trimmed by 1 base and the J gene end by 5 bases; junction bases not matched to a gene: 5. Germline values: CDR1 SGHVS, CDR2 FQNEAQ. The DNA of the CDR3 is TGTGCCAGCAGCTTAGAACTAGCGGGAGAGGTAGATACGCAGTATTTT. It specifies CASSLELAGEVDTQYF. Full variable domain (remainder filled in from reference TRBV7-8 and TRBJ2-3): GAGVSQSPRYKVAKRGQDVALRCDPISGHVSLFWYQQALGQGPEFLTYFQNEAQLDKSGLPSDRFFAERPEGSVSTLKIQRTQQEDSAVYLCASSLELAGEVDTQYFGPGTRLTVL.

The chain uses TRBV19 and TRBJ2-7; no clear D. The germline V and J ends were trimmed by 5 bases and 1 base, with 9 bases remaining between them. Looked up from germline, CDR1 is LNHDA and CDR2 is SQIVND (reference sequence). The CDR3 covers 13 residues. As DNA, the CDR3 is TGTGCCAGTAGTGCAGAGCTGTCCTACGAGCAGTACTTC. Its protein is CASSAELSYEQYF. Full variable domain (rest looked up from reference TRBV19 and TRBJ2-7): DGGITQSPKYLFRKEGQNVTLSCEQNLNHDAMYWYRQDPGQGLRLIYYSQIVNDFQKGDIAEGYSVSREKKESFPLTVTSAQKNPTAFYLCASSAELSYEQYFGPGTRLTVT.

The J gene is TRBJ2-1, the V gene TRBV7-2, with 11 bases that match TRBD2. The CDR3 spans 16 residues. Germline V gene data show CDR1 as SGHTA and CDR2 as FQGNSA. V was clipped by 5 bases and J by 4 bases; unmatched bases: 7. CDR3 in DNA: TGTGCCAGCAGCATTCTACTAGCGGGAGTATACAATGAGCAGTTCTTC. Protein sequence: CASSILLAGVYNEQFF.

With regard to this clone: Additional DNA sequences in this sample encode the identical CDR3. This chain connects TRBV4-2 to TRBJ2-1, with TRBD1 identical over 8 bases. This CDR3 is 15 amino acids long. The germline CDR1 and CDR2 sequences are LGHNA and YNFKEQ. Trimming at V came to 4 bases and at J to 1 base, leaving 3 bases not matched to a gene. CDR3 protein: CASSRTGSSYNEQFF. DNA of the CDR3: TGTGCCAGCAGCCGGACAGGGTCTTCCTACAATGAGCAGTTCTTC.

The chain carries TRBV4-1 and TRBJ2-7, with D tentatively TRBD2 (6 bases). This CDR3 has 16 amino acids. Between the trimmed V and J ends, which lost 4 bases and 0 bases, there was a span of 16 bases. CDR1 MGHRA and CDR2 YSYEKL come from the germline V gene. The CDR3 sequence: CASSRLGRDPSYEQYF. The CDR3 nucleotides are TGCGCCAGCAGCCGCCTAGGGCGGGATCCCTCCTACGAGCAGTACTTC.

The chain has TRBV28 and TRBJ2-2; TRBD1 aligns across 7 bases. Germline assignment: CDR1 MDHEN and CDR2 SYDVKM. This CDR3 region has 15 residues. The ends lost 2 bases at V and 6 bases at J; junction bases unmatched: 6. The CDR3 protein is CASSLTAGGPGELFF. Here the CDR3 DNA reads TGTGCCAGCAGTTTAACTGCAGGGGGTCCCGGGGAGCTGTTTTTT.

This chain uses TRBV10-1 with TRBJ1-5; no reliable D call. Per the germline V gene, CDR1 is WNHNN and CDR2 is SYGVQD (reference sequence). This CDR3 is built from 15 residues. Deletions cut 3 bases from V and 2 bases from J, with 11 bases between. The CDR3 protein is CASSEIGNGNQPQHF. In DNA, the CDR3 is TGCGCCAGCAGTGAAATTGGAAACGGCAATCAGCCCCAGCATTTT.

The chain joins TRBV10-3 to TRBJ2-1; D gene unclear. Germline V CDR1 and CDR2: ENHRY, SYGVKD. V dropped 2 bases and J dropped 6 bases, with 11 bases sitting between them. CDR3 length: 14 residues. This CDR3 reads CAISEQELFNEQFF. CDR3 DNA: TGTGCCATCAGTGAGCAGGAACTATTCAATGAGCAGTTCTTC.

The V gene is TRBV15, the J gene TRBJ2-1, with 7 bases lining up with TRBD2. After removal of 0 bases from V and 4 bases from J, the junction contained 6 bases not matched to a gene. Germline V gene data show CDR1 as LNHNV and CDR2 as YYDKDF (reference sequence). CDR3 length: 16 residues. CDR3 loop: CATSRDLAGVYNEQFF. CDR3 nucleotide sequence: TGTGCCACCAGCAGAGATCTCGCGGGGGTTTACAATGAGCAGTTCTTC.

The chain carries TRBV7-8 and TRBJ2-1; 9 bases map to TRBD2. Losses at the gene ends were 5 bases for V and 6 bases for J; bases not matched to a gene: 2. In germline, CDR1 is SGHVS, CDR2 FQNEAQ. The CDR3 runs 13 residues. As DNA, the CDR3 is TGTGCCAGCAGCCGTAGCGGGGGCAATGAGCAGTTCTTC. This encodes CASSRSGGNEQFF. The full variable domain, with the rest looked up from reference TRBV7-8 and TRBJ2-1, is GAGVSQSPRYKVAKRGQDVALRCDPISGHVSLFWYQQALGQGPEFLTYFQNEAQLDKSGLPSDRFFAERPEGSVSTLKIQRTQQEDSAVYLCASSRSGGNEQFFGPGTRLTVL.

A few counts support this clone. The chain joins TRBV11-2 to TRBJ1-1; no clear D gene. Germline assignment: CDR1 SGHAT and CDR2 FQNNGV. The CDR3 covers 14 residues. The germline V and J ends were trimmed by 4 bases and 1 base, with 10 bases remaining between them. The CDR3 is CASSSTPRNTEAFF. CDR3 in DNA: TGTGCCAGCAGCTCAACGCCAAGGAACACTGAAGCTTTCTTT.

The V call is TRBV27, the J call TRBJ1-4; 8 nucleotides line up with TRBD1. V shed 0 bases and J 8 bases; nucleotides not matched to a gene: 5. The CDR3 is 15 amino acids. Germline loops: CDR1 MNHEY, CDR2 SMNVEV (reference sequence). The CDR3 DNA sequence: TGTGCCAGCAGTTTATCGCAGGGGGCTGGCGAAAAACTGTTTTTT. It yields the protein CASSLSQGAGEKLFF.

This clone occurred once. The rearrangement links TRBV5-8 to TRBJ2-1; D is undetermined. The V end was cut by 3 bases, the J end by 10 bases, with 20 bases between. This CDR3 comprises 15 residues. Germline V gives CDR1 SGHTS, CDR2 YDEGEE. The CDR3 bases are TGTGCCAGCAGCTCTTCTCCGGGTCCCAGGCTCGAGCAGTTCTTC. The encoded protein is CASSSSPGPRLEQFF.

The rearrangement uses TRBV23-1 and TRBJ2-7; TRBD1 matches 10 bases. TRBV23-1 is recorded as an ORF, its role being uncertain. This CDR3 has 18 residues. J lost 2 bases, V lost 2 bases, and 12 bases had no gene match. CDR3 bases: TGCGCCAGCAGTCAACCCACCCCGGGACAGGGGTTTCCCTACGAGCAGTACGTC. Its protein is CASSQPTPGQGFPYEQYV.